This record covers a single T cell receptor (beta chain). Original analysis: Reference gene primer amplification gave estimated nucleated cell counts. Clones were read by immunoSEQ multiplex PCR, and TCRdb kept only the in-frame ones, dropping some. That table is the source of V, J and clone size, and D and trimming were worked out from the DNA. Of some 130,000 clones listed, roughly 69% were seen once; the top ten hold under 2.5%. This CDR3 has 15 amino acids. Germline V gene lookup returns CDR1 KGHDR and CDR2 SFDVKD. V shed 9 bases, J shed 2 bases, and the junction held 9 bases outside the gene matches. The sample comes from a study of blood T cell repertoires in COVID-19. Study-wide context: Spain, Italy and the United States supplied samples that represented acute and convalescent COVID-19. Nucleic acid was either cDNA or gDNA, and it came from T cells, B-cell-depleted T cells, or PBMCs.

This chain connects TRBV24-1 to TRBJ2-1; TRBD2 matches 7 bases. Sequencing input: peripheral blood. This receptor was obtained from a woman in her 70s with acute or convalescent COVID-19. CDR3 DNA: TGTGCCACCCAGATGGCTAGCGGAACCTACAATGAGCAGTTCTTC. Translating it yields CATQMASGTYNEQFF.